Included here is one T cell receptor beta chain sequence, with context. This sample includes further DNA sequences coding for the same CDR3. A CD45RA-negative memory subset and a CD45RA+ naive subset were separated from the CD4+ cells. The data are from a study of shared clonotypes between healthy human individuals. Profiling relied on immunoSEQ multiplex PCR, and the TCRdb table lists in-frame clones only, not all of them. In the table there are nearly 750,000 clones, 72% of which are singletons. Germline CDR1 reads SGHRS; CDR2 reads YFSETQ. There are 15 residues in the CDR3. Trimming cost V 0 bases and J 3 bases, with 10 bases left between them.

What was sequenced was memory CD4+ T cells sorted from blood. The subset denotes: CD45RA-negative fraction. The rearrangement joins TRBV5-1 to TRBJ2-1; a weak D match, TRBD2 (5 bases). The sequence came from a woman younger than 45 in good health. CDR3 region: CASSLDSGVYNEQFF. CDR3 in DNA: TGCGCCAGCAGCTTGGACAGCGGAGTCTACAATGAGCAGTTCTTC. Based on the CDR3 plus reference TRBV5-1 and TRBJ2-1, the full variable domain is KAGVTQTPRYLIKTRGQQVTLSCSPISGHRSVSWYQQTPGQGLQFLFEYFSETQRNKGNFPGRFSGRQFSNSRSEMNVSTLELGDSALYLCASSLDSGVYNEQFFGPGTRLTVL.